The entry below describes one TCR beta chain. This specimen belongs to a study of blood T cell repertoires in COVID-19. Study-level background: The study drew acute and convalescent COVID-19 samples from the United States, Italy and Spain. PBMCs, B-cell-depleted T cells, or T cells were the source of the cDNA or gDNA that made up the material.

Trimming removed 3 bases from V and 4 bases from J; junction bases left unmatched: 9. Germline CDR1 is MNHNS and CDR2 is SASEGT. The CDR3 is made up of 15 amino acids. How the authors handled the data: Nucleated cell number was recorded as an estimate derived from reference gene primer amplification. The protocol was immunoSEQ multiplex PCR, while the TCRdb copy is restricted to in-frame clones and leaves out a portion. That table is the source of V, J and clone size, and D and trimming were worked out from the DNA. The sample lists roughly 69,000 clones; roughly nine tenths were seen once. The chain is built from TRBV6-1 and TRBJ2-7, with 7 nucleotides matching TRBD1. Sequencing input: peripheral blood. The receptor was derived from a man aged 45-65 years with active COVID-19. CDR3 DNA: TGTGCCAGCAGTGAGAGAAGACAGGGTGTGTACGAGCAGTACTTC. Translating it yields CASSERRQGVYEQYF.